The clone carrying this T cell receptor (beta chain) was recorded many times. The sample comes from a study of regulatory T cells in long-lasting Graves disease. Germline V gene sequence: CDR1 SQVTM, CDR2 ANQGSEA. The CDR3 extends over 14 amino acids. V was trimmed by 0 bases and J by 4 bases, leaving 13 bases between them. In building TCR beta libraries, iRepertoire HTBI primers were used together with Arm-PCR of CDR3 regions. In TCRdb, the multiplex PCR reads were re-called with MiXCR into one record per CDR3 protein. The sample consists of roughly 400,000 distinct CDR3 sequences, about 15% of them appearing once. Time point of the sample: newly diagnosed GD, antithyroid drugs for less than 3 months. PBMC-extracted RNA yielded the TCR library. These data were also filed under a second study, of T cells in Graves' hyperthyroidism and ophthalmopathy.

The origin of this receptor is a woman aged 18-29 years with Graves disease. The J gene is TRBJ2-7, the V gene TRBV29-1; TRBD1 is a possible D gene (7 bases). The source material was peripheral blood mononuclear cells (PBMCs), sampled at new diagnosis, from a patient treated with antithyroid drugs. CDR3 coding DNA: TGCAGCGTTGAAGACGAACAGGGGAGGTACGAGCAGTACTTC. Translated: CSVEDEQGRYEQYF.